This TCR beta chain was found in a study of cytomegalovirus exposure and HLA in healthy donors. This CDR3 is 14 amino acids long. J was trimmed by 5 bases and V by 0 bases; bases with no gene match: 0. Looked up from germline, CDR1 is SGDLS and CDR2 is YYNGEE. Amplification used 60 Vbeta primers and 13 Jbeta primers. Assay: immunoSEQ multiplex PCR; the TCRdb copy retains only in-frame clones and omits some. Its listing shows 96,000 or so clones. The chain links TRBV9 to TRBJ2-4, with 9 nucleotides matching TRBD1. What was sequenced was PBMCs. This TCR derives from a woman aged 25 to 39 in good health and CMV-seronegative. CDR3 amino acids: CASSVGTGENIQYF. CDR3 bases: TGTGCCAGCAGCGTAGGGACAGGGGAAAACATTCAGTACTTC.